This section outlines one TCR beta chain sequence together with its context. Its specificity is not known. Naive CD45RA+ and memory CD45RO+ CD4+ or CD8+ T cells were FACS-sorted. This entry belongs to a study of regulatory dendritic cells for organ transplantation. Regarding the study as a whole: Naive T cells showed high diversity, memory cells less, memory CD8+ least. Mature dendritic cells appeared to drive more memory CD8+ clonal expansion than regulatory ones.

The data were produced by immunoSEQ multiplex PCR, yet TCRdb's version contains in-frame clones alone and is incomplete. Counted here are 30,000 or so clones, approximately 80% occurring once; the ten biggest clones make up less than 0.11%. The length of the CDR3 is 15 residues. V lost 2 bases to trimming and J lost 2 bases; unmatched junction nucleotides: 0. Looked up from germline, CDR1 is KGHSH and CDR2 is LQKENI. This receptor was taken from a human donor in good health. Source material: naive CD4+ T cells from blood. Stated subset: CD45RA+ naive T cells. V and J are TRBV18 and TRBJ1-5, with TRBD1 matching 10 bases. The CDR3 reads CASSPGTGGNQPQHF. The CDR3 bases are TGTGCCAGCTCACCAGGGACAGGGGGCAATCAGCCCCAGCATTTT. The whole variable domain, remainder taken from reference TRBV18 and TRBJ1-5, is NAGVMQNPRHLVRRRGQEARLRCSPMKGHSHVYWYRQLPEEGLKFMVYLQKENIIDESGMPKERFSAEFPKEGPSILRIQQVVRGDSAAYFCASSPGTGGNQPQHFGDGTRLSIL.